The rows below give T cell receptor beta chains drawn from one sample of a study of blood T cell repertoires in COVID-19. The data were produced by immunoSEQ multiplex PCR, yet TCRdb's version contains in-frame clones alone and is incomplete. The sample yields 100,000 to 150,000 clones, over 70% seen once. The material sequenced was peripheral blood. Receptors were obtained from a woman aged 50 to 65 with acute or convalescent COVID-19. Each CDR3 is given with its conserved first and last residue. A D gene is named only where the DNA matches it firmly. Clone size is given for some rows only: seen once, a few or many times, or a class if the clone is expanded.

clone_size,v_call,j_call,d_call,cdr3_aa,cdr3_nt
NA,TRBV7-9,TRBJ2-3,TRBD1,CASSRWTGTDTQYF,TGTGCCAGCAGCCGGTGGACAGGGACAGATACGCAGTATTTT
few,TRBV7-3,TRBJ1-1,NA,CASSLSMNTEAFF,TGTGCCAGCAGCTTGAGTATGAACACTGAAGCTTTCTTT
NA,TRBV18,TRBJ2-5,NA,CASSQTQGYQETQYF,TGTGCCAGCTCACAAACGCAGGGGTACCAAGAGACCCAGTACTTC
NA,TRBV3-1/TRBV3-2,TRBJ1-1,NA,CASSQLDTKEAFF,TGTGCCAGCAGCCAACTGGACACGAAAGAAGCTTTCTTT
NA,TRBV27,TRBJ2-1,NA,CASSLPVGEQFF,TGTGCCAGCAGTCTCCCGGTTGGTGAGCAGTTCTTC
few,TRBV6-5,TRBJ2-7,TRBD1,CASSSPHRGYEQYF,TGTGCCAGCAGTTCCCCGCACAGGGGATACGAGCAGTACTTC
NA,TRBV7-8,TRBJ2-7,TRBD2,CASSSSGRPSYEQYF,TGTGCCAGCAGCTCTAGCGGGAGGCCTTCCTACGAGCAGTACTTC
NA,TRBV30,TRBJ2-6,TRBD2,CACDSGSSGANVLTF,TGTGCCTGCGATAGCGGGAGCTCTGGGGCCAACGTCCTGACTTTC
NA,TRBV25-1,TRBJ2-1,TRBD2,CASSGAGGQYNEQFF,TGTGCCAGCAGTGGAGCGGGAGGGCAGTACAATGAGCAGTTCTTC
NA,TRBV28,TRBJ1-1,TRBD1,CASSRNRGLVENTEAFF,TGTGCCAGCAGTCGAAACAGGGGTTTGGTAGAGAACACTGAAGCTTTCTTT
NA,TRBV11-3,TRBJ2-2,TRBD2,CASSLEGAGVGTGELFF,TGTGCCAGCAGCTTAGAGGGAGCGGGAGTGGGCACCGGGGAGCTGTTTTTT
NA,TRBV18,TRBJ1-1,TRBD1,CASSSTGETEAFF,TGTGCCAGCTCATCGACAGGGGAAACTGAAGCTTTCTTT
NA,TRBV25-1,TRBJ2-1,NA,CASSPPGFQNEQFF,TGTGCCAGCAGTCCTCCGGGATTCCAGAATGAGCAGTTCTTC
NA,TRBV28,TRBJ1-2,TRBD1,CASTQRGQGLGYTF,TGTGCCAGCACCCAGAGGGGACAGGGTCTTGGCTACACCTTC
NA,TRBV5-4,TRBJ2-1,NA,CASSSRTDPYGEQFF,TGTGCCAGCAGCTCCAGGACAGACCCCTACGGTGAGCAGTTCTTC
NA,TRBV28,TRBJ2-7,TRBD2,CASSPGEGLNEQYF,TGTGCCAGCAGTCCCGGGGAGGGGCTGAACGAGCAGTACTTC
few,TRBV19,TRBJ1-1,TRBD1,CASGQGWGTEAFF,TGTGCCAGTGGACAGGGCTGGGGGACTGAAGCTTTCTTT
NA,TRBV19,TRBJ1-2,TRBD1,CASRIGQGSGYTF,TGTGCCAGTAGGATTGGACAGGGTAGTGGCTACACCTTC
NA,TRBV27,TRBJ2-5,NA,CASSFRPGETQYF,TGTGCCAGCAGTTTCCGCCCGGGAGAGACCCAGTACTTC
NA,TRBV7-2,TRBJ1-2,TRBD1,CASSFSGGSGYTF,TGTGCCAGCAGCTTCTCAGGGGGATCTGGCTACACCTTC
NA,TRBV30,TRBJ2-7,TRBD1,CAWSLFLDRGSEQYF,TGTGCCTGGAGTCTTTTTCTGGACAGGGGATCCGAGCAGTACTTC
NA,TRBV30,TRBJ1-2,NA,CAWSETGIGYTF,TGTGCCTGGAGTGAGACAGGAATTGGCTACACCTTC
few,TRBV24-1,TRBJ2-1,NA,CATSTGSKDRDEQFF,TGTGCCACCAGTACCGGGAGCAAGGATCGGGATGAGCAGTTCTTC
NA,TRBV5-1,TRBJ1-5,NA,CASSLGGGQPQHF,TGCGCCAGCAGCTTGGGGGGAGGCCAGCCCCAGCATTTT
NA,TRBV18,TRBJ2-7,NA,CASSSSYEQYF,TGTGCCAGCTCGAGCTCCTACGAGCAGTACTTC
NA,TRBV6-1,TRBJ2-7,TRBD1,CASSEGGQYYEQYF,TGTGCCAGCAGTGAAGGGGGACAGTACTACGAGCAGTACTTC
NA,TRBV3-1/TRBV3-2,TRBJ1-1,NA,CASSQELGGSAFF,TGTGCCAGCAGCCAAGAGCTAGGGGGATCAGCTTTCTTT
once,TRBV10-3,TRBJ1-2,NA,CAIAVTNYGYTF,TGTGCCATCGCAGTAACCAACTATGGCTACACCTTC
NA,TRBV5-5,TRBJ2-3,TRBD1,CASSFSADRVGDTQYF,TGTGCCAGCAGCTTTTCTGCTGACAGGGTCGGAGATACGCAGTATTTT
NA,TRBV4-1,TRBJ1-4,TRBD1,CASSQPGQGNEKLFF,TGCGCCAGCAGCCAACCGGGACAGGGGAATGAAAAACTGTTTTTT
NA,TRBV2,TRBJ1-2,TRBD1,CASRRDRGRDLGYTF,TGTGCCAGCAGGAGGGACAGGGGGCGTGATCTGGGCTACACCTTC
NA,TRBV25-1,TRBJ1-1,NA,CASSVAWNTEAFF,TGTGCCAGCAGTGTGGCCTGGAACACTGAAGCTTTCTTT
NA,TRBV6-5,TRBJ1-2,NA,CASSPGGQGGYTF,TGTGCCAGCAGTCCCGGTGGGCAGGGGGGCTACACCTTC
NA,TRBV5-4,TRBJ1-6,NA,CASSPGGGPRNSPLHF,TGTGCCAGCAGCCCGGGAGGGGGGCCTAGGAATTCACCCCTCCACTTT
NA,TRBV7-3,TRBJ2-7,NA,CASSSPGYEQYF,TGTGCCAGCAGCTCCCCAGGGTACGAGCAGTACTTC
NA,TRBV14,TRBJ2-7,NA,CASSQLGGLYEQYF,TGTGCCAGCAGCCAATTGGGGGGGCTGTACGAGCAGTACTTC
NA,TRBV5-8,TRBJ2-1,NA,CASSFWVSGKNEQFF,TGTGCCAGCAGCTTTTGGGTTAGCGGAAAGAATGAGCAGTTCTTC
NA,TRBV7-8,TRBJ1-3,NA,CASSFTTGSGNTIYF,TGTGCCAGCAGCTTTACCACAGGGTCCGGAAACACCATATATTTT
NA,TRBV3-1/TRBV3-2,TRBJ2-2,NA,CASSHPGLNTGELFF,TGTGCCAGCAGCCACCCGGGACTTAACACCGGGGAGCTGTTTTTT
NA,TRBV9,TRBJ2-2,TRBD2,CASSSNDLAGTGELFF,TGTGCCAGCAGCTCAAACGACCTAGCGGGCACCGGGGAGCTGTTTTTT